The 4 T cell receptor beta chains below all came from one sample that was sequenced in a study of shared clonotypes between healthy human individuals. Some clones are missing from TCRdb's copy, which holds only in-frame ones; the method was immunoSEQ multiplex PCR. The repertoire consists of about 710,000 clones, with around 77% occurring once and the leading ten covering less than 2%. Sequencing was carried out using memory CD4+ T cells sorted from blood. Subset reported: CD45RA-negative fraction. All receptors come from a woman between 25 and 40 years old in good health.

V gene TRBV28 combines with J gene TRBJ1-1; the D gene is possibly TRBD1 (6 bases). Looked up from germline, CDR1 is MDHEN and CDR2 is SYDVKM. V was trimmed by 3 bases and J by 1 base, leaving 15 bases between them. The CDR3 sequence is 16 residues long. CDR3 coding DNA: TGTGCCAGCAGTTTGCCCCCTTGGACAGCGAACACTGAAGCTTTCTTT. Its protein product is CASSLPPWTANTEAFF.

On this clone itself: Mismatch with germline at one junction end may stem from a read error. The chain links TRBV2 to TRBJ1-2; D call uncertain. Germline V gene data show CDR1 as SNHLY and CDR2 as FYNNEI. There are 13 residues in the CDR3. This CDR3 reads CASRARPTYDYTF. The CDR3 nucleotides read TGTGCCAGCAGGGCAAGGCCCACCTATGACTACACCTTC.

CDR3 region: CASSRESVGDTGELFF. CDR3 bases: TGTGCCAGCTCCCGGGAATCCGTCGGGGACACCGGGGAGCTGTTTTTT. The V call is TRBV18, the J call TRBJ2-2, with D perhaps matching TRBD2 (5 bases). The V gene lost 6 bases and the J gene lost 3 bases, with 17 bases spanning the gap. Germline loops: CDR1 KGHSH, CDR2 LQKENI. The CDR3 totals 16 residues.

This clone was counted only a few times. This sample also contains other DNA sequences that code for the same CDR3. This rearrangement joins TRBV7-9 to TRBJ2-3, with no clear D. The CDR3 has 12 residues. Trimming took off 3 bases at V and 4 bases at J, with 5 bases between the two ends. CDR1 and CDR2 from the germline V gene are SEHNR and FQNEAQ (reference sequence). This CDR3 reads CASSLSSDTQYF. In DNA form, the CDR3 reads TGTGCCAGCAGCTTGAGTTCAGATACGCAGTATTTT.